The 10 T cell receptor beta chains below were found in one sample sequenced in a study of T cells in Graves' hyperthyroidism and ophthalmopathy. Amplified TCR beta CDR3 regions came from RNA transcripts. First-round RT-PCR with HTBI primers amplified the TCR CDR3 region. TCRdb reprocessed the multiplex PCR reads with MiXCR, giving one entry per CDR3 protein. Of approximately 490,000 distinct CDR3 sequences listed, 20% to 25% were seen once; the top ten hold less than 65%. The sequenced sample was blood. Source of these receptors: a woman aged 65 to 85 with Graves' ophthalmopathy.

The sample holds a few counts of this clonotype. CDR3 loop: CASSTGQGMGYGYTF. The CDR3 DNA reads as TGTGCCAGCAGCACAGGACAGGGGATGGGCTATGGCTACACCTTC. The chain recombines TRBV7-2 with TRBJ1-2; TRBD1 aligns across 9 bases. V gave up 5 bases and J gave up 4 bases; unmatched junction bases: 8. Germline assignment: CDR1 SGHTA and CDR2 FQGNSA. This CDR3 has 15 amino acids. Filled out from reference TRBV7-2 and TRBJ1-2, the complete variable domain reads GAGVSQSPSNKVTEKGKDVELRCDPISGHTALYWYRQSLGQGLEFLIYFQGNSAPDKSGLPSDRFSAERTGGSVSTLTIQRTQQEDSAVYLCASSTGQGMGYGYTFGSGTRLTVV.

Notes on this clonotype: Being one base from a much bigger clone, this may be a read error. V usage is TRBV12-3 or TRBV12-4 and J usage is TRBJ1-2; tentatively, D is TRBD1 (6 bases). This CDR3 is 13 amino acids long. With 4 bases removed from V and 7 bases from J, the gap between germline ends came to 13 bases. CDR3 region: CASSSGTGLGYTF. CDR3 nucleotide sequence: TGTGCCAGCAGTTCAGGAACAGGGCTTGGCTACACCTTC.

This clonotype was counted between two and nine times. This sequence joins TRBV28 and TRBJ2-7; no clear D gene. CDR1 is MDHEN and CDR2 is SYDVKM in the germline V gene. The CDR3 has 13 amino acids. With 9 bases removed from V and 2 bases from J, the gap between germline ends came to 14 bases. CDR3 residues: CASPSRRTYEQYF. DNA of the CDR3: TGTGCCAGTCCGAGTCGGCGGACCTACGAGCAGTACTTC.

The chain couples TRBV20-1 to TRBJ2-7; 14 bases fit TRBD2. There are 16 residues in the CDR3. The V and J ends lost 5 bases and 3 bases, in that order; junction bases with no gene match: 9. Germline V gene data show CDR1 as DFQATT and CDR2 as SNEGSKA (reference sequence). The CDR3 sequence: CSASHPTSGRVYEQYF. DNA of the CDR3: TGCAGTGCTTCCCACCCGACTAGCGGGAGGGTCTACGAGCAGTACTTC.

This chain connects TRBV12-3 or TRBV12-4 to TRBJ2-6; the match to TRBD1 covers 9 bases. V shed 6 bases, J shed 4 bases, and the junction held 16 bases outside the gene matches. The CDR3 loop spans 19 amino acids. Here the CDR3 DNA reads TGTGCCAGCAGATTTAGAAGGACAGGGGCGAAGTTGGGGGCCAACGTCCTGACTTTC. Translated, it gives CASRFRRTGAKLGANVLTF.

V usage is TRBV10-2 and J usage is TRBJ1-1; 8 bases match TRBD1. The CDR3 consists of 13 residues. Trimming removed 7 bases from V and 4 bases from J; junction bases left unmatched: 5. Germline CDR1 is WSHSY and CDR2 is SAAADI. DNA of the CDR3: TGCGCCAGCAAGCTTGACAGGGGCACTGAAGCTTTCTTT. Translating it yields CASKLDRGTEAFF.

V is TRBV24-1 and J is TRBJ2-7; 10 nucleotides match TRBD2. The germline CDR1 and CDR2 sequences are KGHDR and SFDVKD. V lost 9 bases and J lost 0; bases outside the gene matches: 7. This CDR3 is 15 amino acids long. The CDR3 loop reads CATASSGSGSYEQYF. Here the CDR3 DNA reads TGTGCCACCGCCTCTAGCGGGAGTGGCTCCTACGAGCAGTACTTC.

This clonotype appeared a few times. The chain links TRBV10-3 to TRBJ1-2, with D hard to call. The CDR3 covers 13 residues. V lost 7 bases and J lost 4, with 13 bases in between. Germline CDR1 ENHRY, CDR2 SYGVKD. The CDR3 here is CAITPEGGYGYTF. CDR3 nucleotides: TGTGCCATCACCCCGGAGGGAGGCTATGGCTACACCTTC.

For the CDR3, the DNA is TGTGCCAGCAGCATGGTTGTGAACACCGGGGAGCTGTTTTTT. It encodes CASSMVVNTGELFF. This rearrangement joins TRBV3-1 to TRBJ2-2; no definite D call. CDR1 and CDR2 (germline): LGHDT, YNNKEL (reference sequence). The length of the CDR3 is 14 residues. Trimming shortened V by 5 bases and J by 1 base, and 8 bases separated the two germline ends. Filled out from reference TRBV3-1 and TRBJ2-2, the complete variable domain reads DTAVSQTPKYLVTQMGNDKSIKCEQNLGHDTMYWYKQDSKKFLKIMFSYNNKELIINETVPNRFSPKSPDKAHLNLHINSLELGDSAVYFCASSMVVNTGELFFGEGSRLTVL.

This clonotype was recorded at least ten times. This rearrangement joins TRBV11-3 to TRBJ1-1; possible D gene TRBD1, 5 bases. V gave up 2 bases and J gave up 9 bases, with 13 bases separating them. From germline, CDR1 is SGHNT and CDR2 YENEEA. The CDR3 totals 13 residues. The CDR3 DNA reads as TGTGCCAGCAGCTTACGGGGGACTGGGAAAGCTTTCTTT. This codes for CASSLRGTGKAFF.